The 23 T cell receptor beta chains below were found in one sample sequenced in a study of CD4 and CD8 cells across lung adenocarcinoma regions. MiXCR was run by TCRdb on the PCR reads, yielding one entry per CDR3 protein. The sample shows about 12,000 distinct CDR3 sequences, over 45% of them seen only once. Sequencing was done on a sample of CD8+ T cells from the margin of a lung tumor. The receptors come from a male donor with lung adenocarcinoma. The CD4 and CD8 labels of this study may be unreliable.

Concerning this clonotype: One junction end disagrees with the germline gene, perhaps due to a read error. The rearrangement uses TRBV10-2 and TRBJ2-4, with D possibly matching TRBD2 (5 bases). This CDR3 is 13 amino acids long. Germline assignment: CDR1 WSHSY and CDR2 SAAADI. Here the CDR3 DNA reads TGCGCCACCGGACTGGCGGCCAAAAACACTCAGTATTTC. Translating gives CATGLAAKNTQYF.

This clonotype was detected a few times. This chain connects TRBV12-3 or TRBV12-4 to TRBJ2-1; 12 nucleotides match TRBD1. V dropped 3 bases and J dropped 10; count of bases not matched to a gene: 1. This CDR3 has 13 amino acids. CDR3 sequence (DNA): TGTGCCAGCAGTTTGGGACAGGGGGCCGAGCAGTTCTTC. This gives the protein CASSLGQGAEQFF.

Relative to its sample, this clonotype is medium-sized. V is TRBV6-1 and J is TRBJ2-3; D is uncertain. The CDR3 runs to 13 residues. V shed 7 bases and J shed 6 bases, with 14 bases lying between them. In germline, CDR1 is MNHNS, CDR2 SASEGT. The CDR3 region has the DNA TGTGCCAGCACTCTAGAGAGTGGGGATACGCAGTATTTT. This sequence encodes CASTLESGDTQYF.

This clonotype is classed as medium-sized. This chain connects TRBV6-1 to TRBJ1-2; TRBD1 matches 8 bases. CDR1 is MNHNS and CDR2 is SASEGT in the germline V gene. The CDR3 consists of 14 residues. J lost 4 bases, V lost 4 bases, and 5 bases had no gene match. The CDR3 is CASSGGQAPYGYTF. The DNA for the CDR3 is TGTGCCAGCAGTGGGGGACAGGCGCCCTATGGCTACACCTTC.

This chain uses TRBV27 with TRBJ2-1; 8 bases line up with TRBD1. Unmatched junction bases numbered 11, after V lost 0 bases and J lost 13 bases. The CDR3 sequence is 15 residues long. CDR1 and CDR2 from the germline V gene are MNHEY and SMNVEV (reference sequence). In nucleotides, the CDR3 is TGTGCCAGCAGTTTATCGACAGGGGTGGGGGAGACCCAGTTCTTC. The encoded protein is CASSLSTGVGETQFF.

This clonotype was detected a few times. This chain uses TRBV27 with TRBJ2-1, with a possible D match to TRBD2 (6 bases). Germline values: CDR1 MNHEY, CDR2 SMNVEV (reference sequence). This CDR3 region has 14 residues. Deletions cut 0 bases from V and 8 bases from J, with 11 bases between. The CDR3 region is CASSLSATGDEQFF. CDR3 in DNA: TGTGCCAGCAGTTTATCGGCCACGGGGGATGAGCAGTTCTTC.

This clonotype was observed at least ten times. V usage is TRBV6-4 and J usage is TRBJ2-1, with 9 positions matching TRBD2. CDR1 and CDR2 from the germline V gene are MRHNA and SNTAGT. The CDR3 has 16 residues. V shed 4 bases and J 1 base; nucleotides not matched to a gene: 5. CDR3: CASSVELAGSYNEQFF. CDR3 coding DNA: TGTGCCAGCAGTGTCGAACTAGCGGGTTCCTACAATGAGCAGTTCTTC.

This clonotype has a count of ten or more. V gene TRBV7-8 combines with J gene TRBJ2-5; 7 bases agree with TRBD1. The J call could be wrong; TRBJ2-7 is a better fit for the DNA end. CDR3 length: 15 amino acids. CDR1 SGHVS and CDR2 FQNEAQ come from the germline V gene. The CDR3 DNA reads TGTGCCAGCAGCTTAGATGGAAGGGGGCGCTACGAGCAGTACTTC. It is translated as CASSLDGRGRYEQYF.

The chain employs TRBV27 and TRBJ2-1; 12 bases are shared with TRBD2. The junction had 9 bases not matched to a gene; V was cut back by 6 bases and J by 9 bases. CDR3 size: 15 residues. Germline-derived CDR1 and CDR2 are MNHEY and SMNVEV (reference sequence). CDR3 sequence reads: CASSRTSGMVSEQFF. CDR3 bases: TGTGCCAGCAGCCGGACTAGCGGGATGGTGAGTGAGCAGTTCTTC.

This clonotype was seen ten or more times. Since a much larger clone is just one base distant, this may be a read error. The chain uses TRBV6-1 and TRBJ2-1; 7 nucleotides agree with TRBD1. CDR3 length: 16 amino acids. J lost 13 bases, V lost 0 bases, and 15 bases had no gene match. Germline CDR1 is MNHNS and CDR2 is SASEGT. In DNA, the CDR3 is TGTGCCAGCAGTGAAGCCCAGAAAGGGGGCCAAGAGACCCAGTTCTTC. Its protein product is CASSEAQKGGQETQFF.

This clonotype is a singleton in its sample. This rearrangement joins TRBV6-1 to TRBJ2-5; D is ambiguous. The DNA end is a closer match to TRBJ2-7, so the J assignment may be wrong. Germline assignment: CDR1 MNHNS and CDR2 SASEGT. The CDR3 is 14 residues long. The CDR3 here is CASSPRYTSYEQYF. The CDR3 nucleotides are TGTGCCAGCAGCCCGAGATACACCTCCTACGAGCAGTACTTC.

In the case of this clonotype: Lacking the conserved final phenylalanine or tryptophan, this CDR3 likely reflects a read error. J is TRBJ2-5 and V is TRBV6-1, with 8 bases that match TRBD2. V shed 6 bases and J 7 bases; nucleotides not matched to a gene: 7. CDR1 is MNHNS, CDR2 SASEGT, per germline. The CDR3 extends over 13 amino acids. Written as DNA, the CDR3 is TGTGCCAGCAGACCAGCGGGAGAAGCGACCCAGTACTTG. It yields the protein CASRPAGEATQYL.

V is TRBV10-1 and J is TRBJ2-3; D is undetermined. The CDR3 extends over 16 amino acids. Trimming pared 3 bases from V and 0 bases from J, leaving 13 bases between. Germline V lookup: CDR1 WNHNN, CDR2 SYGVQD (reference sequence). The CDR3 reads CASSEGKGGSTDTQYF. CDR3 DNA sequence: TGCGCCAGCAGTGAAGGGAAGGGCGGAAGCACAGATACGCAGTATTTT.

Turning to this clonotype: Because the CDR3 is missing its conserved closing phenylalanine or tryptophan, this is likely a read error. The limits of the CDR3 on the DNA are not certain, so only TCRdb's listed CDR3 is given. CDR3 loop: CASSLLAGGNNEQ. The chain employs TRBV6-5 and TRBJ2-1; the D segment call TRBD2 is taken from the table without a DNA check. Germline CDR1 MNHEY, CDR2 SVGAGI. The length of the CDR3 is 13 amino acids, counting both ends.

On this clonotype itself: The junction and the germline gene differ at one end; a read error may be behind it. The rearrangement uses TRBV6-1 and TRBJ2-5; the D gene could be TRBD1 or TRBD2 (6 bases each). Germline CDR1 is MNHNS and CDR2 is SASEGT. The CDR3 consists of 15 residues. CDR3 sequence reads: CARGEGGGDQDTQYF. In DNA, the CDR3 is TGTGCCAGGGGGGAAGGAGGGGGAGACCAAGATACCCAGTACTTC.

The chain employs TRBV6-5 and TRBJ2-7; 8 nucleotides align to TRBD1. The end of the DNA fits TRBJ2-1 better, so the J call may be wrong. Germline CDR1 is MNHEY and CDR2 is SVGAGI. This CDR3 is 16 amino acids long. The CDR3 is CASSYYDRGPHNEQFF. The CDR3, as DNA: TGTGCCAGCAGTTACTACGACAGGGGCCCCCACAATGAGCAGTTCTTC.

The chain carries TRBV7-7 and TRBJ2-5; weak D call: TRBD2 (5 bases). In germline, CDR1 is SSHAT, CDR2 FNYEAQ (reference sequence). V lost 5 bases and J lost 0, with 13 bases in between. The CDR3 has 15 amino acids. The CDR3, as DNA: TGTGCCAGCAGCCCCCGTCGAGGGTACCAAGAGACCCAGTACTTC. It yields the protein CASSPRRGYQETQYF.

The rearrangement links TRBV6-1 to TRBJ2-5, with D perhaps matching TRBD1 or TRBD2 (5 bases each). This CDR3 spans 17 amino acids. Deletions cut 4 bases from V and 13 bases from J, with 31 bases between. CDR1 and CDR2 from the germline V gene are MNHNS and SASEGT. CDR3 in amino acids: CASSAGLLERDRDSPYF. CDR3 bases: TGTGCCAGCAGTGCGGGGCTTCTTGAACGTGACCGAGATTCCCCGTACTTC.

This chain joins TRBV27 and TRBJ2-3, with D uncertain. The end of the DNA is better explained by TRBJ2-7, so the J call may be wrong. In germline, CDR1 is MNHEY, CDR2 SMNVEV (reference sequence). This CDR3 is built from 16 residues. CDR3: CASSGWAPWAKDTQYF. CDR3 in DNA: TGTGCCAGCAGTGGGTGGGCTCCGTGGGCCAAAGATACGCAGTACTTC.

The sample holds many counts of this clonotype. The chain couples TRBV27 to TRBJ1-2; possibly TRBD1 for D (6 bases). Per germline, CDR1 MNHEY and CDR2 SMNVEV (reference sequence). V lost 3 bases to trimming and J lost 4 bases, with 24 bases between them. This CDR3 has 18 amino acids. As DNA, the CDR3 is TGTGCCAGCAGTTTTAACCCCGGGACACTGAGGGGCGGCTATGGCTACACCTTC. Protein: CASSFNPGTLRGGYGYTF.

This chain connects TRBV15 to TRBJ2-5; 7 bases are shared with TRBD1. Germline lookup yields CDR1 LNHNV and CDR2 YYDKDF (reference sequence). The trim removed 3 bases at V and 2 bases at J, leaving 6 bases unmatched. This CDR3 region has 15 residues. The CDR3 is CATSSFSTGQETQYF. CDR3 nucleotides: TGTGCCACCAGCAGCTTCTCGACAGGGCAAGAGACCCAGTACTTC.

This clonotype was found once. The V and J genes are TRBV6-1 and TRBJ1-2; D perhaps matches TRBD1 (5 bases). The germline V gene has CDR1 MNHNS and CDR2 SASEGT. The CDR3 is 15 amino acids. Between the trimmed V and J ends, which lost 6 bases and 1 base, there was a span of 15 bases. This chain's CDR3 is CASRREGLLNYGYTF. CDR3 DNA: TGTGCCAGCAGACGAGAGGGACTGCTTAACTATGGCTACACCTTC.

This clonotype appeared many times. The V gene is TRBV12-3 or TRBV12-4, the J gene TRBJ2-5; TRBD2 agrees at 8 bases. The CDR3 loop spans 12 amino acids. V lost 6 bases and J lost 13; bases outside the gene matches: 10. Here the CDR3 reads CASSFPGGGLYF. The CDR3 coding sequence is TGTGCCAGCAGCTTTCCCGGCGGGGGGCTGTACTTC.